The clone carrying this T cell receptor beta chain occurred a few times. Its antigen is not known. Unique molecular identifiers were in the cDNA, with template-switch universal primer binding. TCRdb re-called the 5' RACE reads with MiXCR, one entry per CDR3 protein. The profile shows some 200,000 distinct CDR3 sequences, 7.5% of them singletons. The sample comes from a study of identical twins. Findings and limits, study-wide: There were fewer insertions in abundant cord blood beta clonotypes, but memory repertoires showed no such pattern. Out-of-frame alpha sequences common to twins exhibited a surplus of low generation probability.

V lost 4 bases to trimming and J lost 3 bases, with 15 bases between them. The CDR3 extends over 15 amino acids. Germline CDR1 and CDR2: SGDLS and YYNGEE. The same sample was also used in a study of yellow fever vaccine responses in identical twins.

The material sequenced was memory (CD45RO+) T cells sorted from blood. The V and J genes are TRBV9 and TRBJ2-3; D may correspond to TRBD1 or TRBD2 (6 bases each). The TCR sequence derives from a woman in her late teens or twenties in good health. The CDR3 bases are TGTGCCAGCAGCTTCGTGGAGGGGACAACAGATACGCAGTATTTT. Translation gives CASSFVEGTTDTQYF.